Detailed here is one T cell receptor (beta chain). Its antigen target is currently unknown. No quality values exist for individual bases; no much larger clone is one base distant. Spanning cysteine to phenylalanine, the CDR3 consists of 16 amino acids. Of all the DNA, just the CDR3 is kept, 48 bases in frame from base 1. V is trimmed back by 0 bases and J by 6 bases, and the junction contains 5 bases that no gene match accounts for. From a lookup of the germline V gene (reference sequence), CDR1 and CDR2 are PRHDT and FYEKMQ. Library prep was done by the immunoSEQ multiplex PCR assay. A mixture of 60 forward primers for TCR Vbeta segments and 13 reverse primers for TCR Jbeta segments was used in the multiplex PCR. The CDR3 region of rearranged TCR beta genes was amplified from genomic DNA by a multiplex PCR assay. The amplified TCR beta libraries were sequenced on the Illumina HiSeq System as 87-base-pair reads. The source study handled its data this way. A later analysis tallied roughly 80 million unique TCR beta chains across the approximately 670 repertoires, and about 12 million of those chains were shared by two or more donors. To remove PCR and sequencing errors, raw reads were error-corrected and collapsed into unique sequences using a nearest-neighbor algorithm that merged closely related sequences. V, D and J gene segments were assigned by aligning CDR3 sequences to IMGT reference sequences. Each retained sequence needed at least a six-nucleotide match to both a V gene segment and a J gene segment. Rearrangements were classified as productive when the CDR3 lacked stop codons and remained in frame with V and J, and all other rearrangements were classified as non-productive. Following IMGT convention, CDR3 was defined as the stretch from the second conserved V-encoded cysteine to the conserved J-encoded phenylalanine. The earlier analysis of some 540 of the donors excluded any sequence lacking an unambiguous match to a single V gene segment. An earlier analysis of around 600 of the donors classified V segments as functional when productive rearrangements were above 56.7% and as segregating when the standard deviation between donors was above 5%. A statistical classification framework was developed to diagnose cytomegalovirus status using the catalog of TCR beta chain sequences. In a later analysis, TCR nucleotide sequences were compared against IMGT/GENE-DB human TR gene sequences so that V and J genes could be assigned. Using the TCRdist pipeline, a later analysis assigned CDR3 sequences along with most-parsimonious VDJ recombination scenarios. A later analysis defined each TCR beta chain by its CDR3 amino acid sequence plus V-gene family, and excluded reads lacking a unique V-gene family. In a later analysis, fewer than 650 highly shared, low-generation-probability nucleotide sequences were removed to address suspected cross-contamination and a sequencing artifact. For each public chain, a later analysis derived a clonal expansion index from normalized ranks of inferred template counts within each repertoire. In a later analysis, generation probabilities were computed using a VDJ recombination model fitted to out-of-frame rearrangements, and the results were checked against IGoR. Hypergeometric tests were used in a later analysis to score TCR-TCR, TCR-HLA and TCR-CMV co-occurrence, with a repertoire-size bias correction applied to the TCR pairs. To estimate false discovery rates, a later analysis permuted the HLA or CMV assignments 20 times. A later analysis grouped co-occurring TCRs with DBSCAN, adding TCRdist sequence similarity when clustering within HLA-allele-positive subsets. Repertoires with fewer than 30,000 or more than 120,000 public chains, plus five repertoires with anomalous nucleotide sharing, were excluded from co-occurrence clustering. Not all clones reach the TCRdb copy of this immuneACCESS table, which keeps in-frame sequences only. Checked studies attribute under half of the gap to unresolved V genes and leave the rest unexplained. From that table come the V and J calls and clone size; the DNA was used to work out D and trimming. Here the sample has 160,000 or so clones; 65% to 85% occur a single time. The biggest ten clones account for around 6.5% of the sample.

In total, approximately 690 healthy bone marrow donors made up the cohort. At the time of sampling, every cohort member was nominally healthy, though immune exposures that went unrecorded were likely present. The donor was CMV seropositive and was included in the group of some 290 seropositive cohort members. Every donor gave a peripheral blood sample, and the peripheral blood mononuclear cells from that sample were used for TCR beta sequencing. The Qiagen DNeasy Blood Extraction Kit was used to extract genomic DNA from the blood cell samples. This record comes from a study of cytomegalovirus exposure and HLA in healthy donors (TCRdb year 2017). With regard to the full study: According to an earlier analysis of 550 to 750 of the donors, about 180 million T cells yielded approximately 120 million unique TCR beta sequences and 276 Gb of sequence data. Approximately 310 gigabases of sequencing data and roughly 80 million unique TCR sequences made up an early release that covered around 640 HLA-typed donors. Among the roughly 380 genotyped donors, 75% to 90% belonged to the genetic ancestry cluster associated with self-reported Caucasian donors. The study was designed to test whether signatures of past pathogen exposure could be identified by cataloging public T cell receptors. Using immunosequencing, the study profiled T cell repertoires from 500 to 800 subjects and related those repertoires to cytomegalovirus serostatus. A separate validation cohort of about 110 different subjects was used in addition to the roughly 670-subject first cohort. High-throughput TCR immunosequencing, statistical association of individual TCRs with disease status, and machine learning were combined to predict cytomegalovirus infection status. A later analysis re-analyzed previously published TCR beta repertoires from about 730 donors and added high-resolution HLA genotyping to study TCR occurrence patterns. In the later analysis, no new phenotypic data were used to find candidate immune exposures; instead, reliance was placed on TCR beta sequences and their occurrence across donors. To decide whether each TCR beta V gene segment behaved as functional or pseudogenic, an earlier analysis of approximately 590 of the donors relied on high-throughput TCR beta sequencing. Alongside the repertoire data, information on donor age, sex, ethnicity and CMV serostatus was compiled. A later genetic analysis took genome-wide SNP genotypes for about 55% of the 666 donors and used that subset as a discovery cohort. Every repertoire in the discovery cohort had been generated on one and the same sequencing platform. HLA typing included class I and class II loci at four-digit resolution. Typing coverage varied by locus: roughly 620-640 donors for A, B, C, DRB1 and DQB1; approximately 500 for DQA1; 600 to 610 for DPA1; 450 to 480 for DPB1. Because of strong linkage in the cohort, a few DR-DQ haplotypes were treated as single units for association and clustering. On average, 235,054 unique TCR beta nucleotide sequences were sequenced per donor among several hundred genotyped donors of the cohort, with roughly 18% of those sequences being non-productive. General conclusions and limits of the study: Roughly uniform sequencing depth across donors was assumed in presence/absence analyses, although this assumption may not hold. The classifier was reported to diagnose cytomegalovirus status with high specificity and sensitivity in both the original cohort and the validation cohort. Because counts were too low, seventeen rarely observed V segments, including chromosome 9 orphons, were excluded from the earlier analysis of some 540 of the donors. A later analysis found that most CMV-associated TCR beta chains appeared HLA-restricted, with HLA associations seemingly driven largely by CMV exposure. Some IMGT-functional V segments, including TRBV6-2 and TRBV6-3, could not be told apart with the 87-base-pair reads, so those segments were excluded. At a false discovery rate of 0.05, a later analysis linked 16,951 TCR beta sequences to specific HLA alleles. Because some donors lacked HLA typing at each locus, the association tests relied only on the typed subset. It was suggested by the authors that the approach could potentially be generalized to other disease states and immunological phenotypes. Compared with equally common non-associated chains, HLA-associated TCR beta chains in a later analysis were more clonally expanded and had lower generation probabilities. According to a later analysis, TCR association rates differed among HLA loci, with DRB1 alleles showing the most associated TCRs and HLA-C alleles showing the fewest. Assigning TCR associations to individual alleles was difficult when HLA alleles, especially DR and DQ, strongly co-occurred. The study listed around 160 TCR beta chains as associated with cytomegalovirus. The cohort was sequenced for TCR beta chains only, and without alpha or paired-chain data the features that could be detected were limited. A further reported finding was that TCR beta sequences accurately predicted the HLA-A and HLA-B alleles for most subjects in the first cohort. A few of the identified cytomegalovirus-associated TCR beta chains were confirmed in vitro to be specific for cytomegalovirus antigens. According to a later genetic analysis, donors in an Asian-associated ancestry cluster had fewer N-insertions in productive TCRs than the approximately 700-donor mean. Linkage disequilibrium might explain the correlated functional status among segregating V segments, but an unknown experimental factor could not be ruled out. In a later analysis, several top co-occurrence clusters were reported to appear linked to parvovirus B19, influenza, CMV and Epstein-Barr virus. A cluster of highly shared sequence variants was judged likely to be a technical artifact of the sequencing pipeline. In an earlier analysis of some 640 of the donors, most TCR beta V segments were observed in productive rearrangements about 87% or about 30% of the time, broadly matching IMGT annotations. For the cohort, immune exposure information was limited to CMV serostatus. Across donors, most TCR sequences were observed very rarely, whereas some public TCRs were present in many individuals. In a later genetic analysis, a missense DCLRE1C variant was associated with V-gene and J-gene trimming of TCR beta chains, and the association was replicated in an independent cohort.

Sequencing input: PBMCs. The chain was built from TRBV13 and TRBJ2-2, and TRBD2 matches 9 of the central bases. The clonotype comes from a male donor in good health and CMV-seropositive. The CDR3 reads CASSLGGTSWPGELFF. The DNA reads as follows: TGTGCCAGCAGCTTAGGTGGGACTAGCTGGCCCGGGGAGCTGTTTTTT.